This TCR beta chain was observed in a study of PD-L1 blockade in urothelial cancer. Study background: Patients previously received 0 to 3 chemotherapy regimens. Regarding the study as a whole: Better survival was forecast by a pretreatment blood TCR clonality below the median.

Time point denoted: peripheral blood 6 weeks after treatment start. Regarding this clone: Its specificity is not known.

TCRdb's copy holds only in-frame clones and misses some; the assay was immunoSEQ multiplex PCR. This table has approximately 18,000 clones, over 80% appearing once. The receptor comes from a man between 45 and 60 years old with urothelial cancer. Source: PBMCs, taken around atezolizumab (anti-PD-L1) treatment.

CDR3 in amino acids: CASQRDRRTYEQYF. CDR3 DNA sequence: TGTGCCAGCCAACGGGACAGGCGAACCTACGAGCAGTACTTC. The chain combines TRBV14 with TRBJ2-7; 8 bases match TRBD1. Germline values: CDR1 SGHDN, CDR2 FVKESK. V shed 8 bases and J 2 bases; nucleotides not matched to a gene: 8. The CDR3 has 14 amino acids.